The 2 T cell receptor beta chains below were found in one sample sequenced in a study of blood T cell repertoires in COVID-19. Measured with immunoSEQ multiplex PCR; TCRdb has only the in-frame clones, and not every one. The repertoire has over 55,000 clones, over 70% of them found once; the top ten carry approximately 8.3%. The specimen sequenced was peripheral blood. All receptors come from a man aged 45-60 years with active COVID-19.

This sequence joins TRBV3-1 (or the pseudogene TRBV3-2) and TRBJ2-4, with a possible D match to TRBD1 (5 bases). Between the trimmed V and J ends, which lost 0 bases and 0 bases, there was a span of 9 bases. Germline-derived CDR1 and CDR2 are LGHDT and YNNKEL (reference sequence). This CDR3 contains 16 residues. CDR3 loop: CASSQDSRVAKNIQYF. CDR3 sequence (DNA): TGTGCCAGCAGCCAAGATTCCAGGGTAGCCAAAAACATTCAGTACTTC.

The chain recombines TRBV28 with TRBJ1-4; a weak D match, TRBD1 (6 bases). The CDR3 consists of 17 residues. The V and J ends lost 6 bases and 2 bases respectively, with 19 bases between them. Germline V gives CDR1 MDHEN, CDR2 SYDVKM. The CDR3 coding sequence is TGTGCCAGCAGCCTGGGGGCGACTTGGAGGACTAATGAAAAACTGTTTTTT. Translation: CASSLGATWRTNEKLFF.